These T cell receptor beta chains were read from a single sample in a study of a mutant IDH1 vaccine in newly diagnosed glioma. Assay used: immunoSEQ multiplex PCR; TCRdb lists only in-frame clones, some missing. The sample lists about 98,000 clones; approximately 90% were seen once. The sequencing used PBMCs, collected from a glioma patient treated with radiotherapy, temozolomide or both. These receptor sequences come from a woman aged 45-65 years with glioma. Both conserved end residues are part of each CDR3. D genes are given only for firm matches. Some rows have no size entry. The others give once, few or many, or a class for an expanded clone.

TGTGCCAGTAGTATCTTCCTTCGGGGAACAGATACGCAGTATTTT,CASSIFLRGTDTQYF,TRBV19,.,.,TRBJ2-3
TGTGCCAGTAGTACAGAGCCGACAGGGGGCAGGGAGACCCAGTACTTC,CASSTEPTGGRETQYF,TRBV19,.,TRBD1,TRBJ2-5
TGTGCCAGCTCACCTCCCGGGACAGGGGGCGATGGCTACACCTTC,CASSPPGTGGDGYTF,TRBV18,.,TRBD1,TRBJ1-2
TGTGCCAGCAGCTCGCACGACAGCAACATTCAGTACTTC,CASSSHDSNIQYF,TRBV7-9,.,.,TRBJ2-4
TGTGCCAGCAGTGGGGCGGCGGGAGGCAACACCGGGGAGCTGTTTTTT,CASSGAAGGNTGELFF,TRBV2,.,TRBD2,TRBJ2-2
TGTGCCAGTAGTCTCCCGGACTCCTTCCCTTTGTTT,CASSLPDSFPLF,TRBV19,once,.,TRBJ1-6
TGTGCCAGCAGCTTAGGCGTGGCGGGGAATTCACCCCTCCACTTT,CASSLGVAGNSPLHF,TRBV13,.,.,TRBJ1-6
TGCGCCAGCAGCTCCACTAGCGGGACAAGGGAGCAGTACTTC,CASSSTSGTREQYF,TRBV5-1,.,TRBD2,TRBJ2-7
TGTGCCAGCAGACCGACAACATCTGGGGCCAACGTCCTGACTTTC,CASRPTTSGANVLTF,TRBV7-9,.,.,TRBJ2-6
TGCGCCAGCACTGGCGGGAGGCCTTACAATGAGCAGTTCTTC,CASTGGRPYNEQFF,TRBV5-1,.,TRBD2,TRBJ2-1
TGTGCCTCGTCCCCCGGGACCAAAAACATTCAGTACTTC,CASSPGTKNIQYF,TRBV30,few,.,TRBJ2-4
TGTGCCAGCACACGGGACAGGGAAACCGGGGAGCTGTTTTTT,CASTRDRETGELFF,TRBV7-9,.,TRBD1,TRBJ2-2
TGTGCCACCAGTCGGTCGGGGTATAATTCACCCCTCCACTTT,CATSRSGYNSPLHF,TRBV15,.,.,TRBJ1-6
TGTGCCAGCAGCCGGGAGGCGGACTATGGCTACACCTTC,CASSREADYGYTF,TRBV6-6,once,.,TRBJ1-2
TGTGCCAGCAGTGTTGGGCAGCCCCAGCATTTT,CASSVGQPQHF,TRBV2,.,.,TRBJ1-5
TGCGCCAGCAGTGATCCTTCACTAGCCAAAAACATTCAGTACTTC,CASSDPSLAKNIQYF,TRBV10-2,.,.,TRBJ2-4
TGTGCCAGCAGCTCCTATACAGGATCCTACGAGCAGTACTTC,CASSSYTGSYEQYF,TRBV11-1,.,.,TRBJ2-7
TGCAGCGTTGGGACAGGCGACAATCAGCCCCAGCATTTT,CSVGTGDNQPQHF,TRBV29-1,.,TRBD1,TRBJ1-5
TGTGCCAGCAGTACCAAGGGGGGTAATTCACCCCTCCACTTT,CASSTKGGNSPLHF,TRBV6-1,.,.,TRBJ1-6
TGTGCCAGCAGTGAAACCTCTAAGTGGACCCTGAACACTGAAGCTTTCTTT,CASSETSKWTLNTEAFF,TRBV6-1,.,.,TRBJ1-1
TGTGCCAGCAGCTTAGGGACAGGAGCCTCACTTAGCTCCTACGAGCAGTACTTC,CASSLGTGASLSSYEQYF,TRBV7-3,.,TRBD1,TRBJ2-7
TGTGCCAGCTCTGACAGGGCCGGAAACACCATATATTTT,CASSDRAGNTIYF,TRBV6-1,.,TRBD1,TRBJ1-3
TGTGCCAGCAGCCCTCGTGGGGGCATGAACACTGAAGCTTTCTTT,CASSPRGGMNTEAFF,TRBV7-8,.,.,TRBJ1-1
TGTGCCTGGGCAAGAAACACTGAAGCTTTCTTT,CAWARNTEAFF,TRBV30,.,.,TRBJ1-1
TGTGCCAGCAGCCTAACTAGGAATGAGCAGTTCTTC,CASSLTRNEQFF,TRBV7-9,.,.,TRBJ2-1
TGTGCCAGCAGCCAAGATAACGGTTACACAGATACGCAGTATTTT,CASSQDNGYTDTQYF,TRBV14,.,.,TRBJ2-3
TGTGCCAGCAGTGCCCCCGGGACAGGGAAGGAGACCCAGTACTTC,CASSAPGTGKETQYF,TRBV6-5,.,TRBD1,TRBJ2-5
TGCGCCAGCAGCTTGACACAGGGGGCTGGAGAGACCCAGTACTTC,CASSLTQGAGETQYF,TRBV5-1,once,TRBD1,TRBJ2-5
TGCGCCAGCAGCTTGGAGGGGGGCCCCTACACCGGGGAGCTGTTTTTT,CASSLEGGPYTGELFF,TRBV5-1,.,.,TRBJ2-2
TGTGCCAGTAGTATCGGGGGAGGGAGTAGCACTGAAGCTTTCTTT,CASSIGGGSSTEAFF,TRBV19,once,.,TRBJ1-1
TGCGCCAGCGCGGGTGGGGTCGGTGAAAAACTGTTTTTT,CASAGGVGEKLFF,TRBV5-1,.,.,TRBJ1-4
TGTGCCAGCAGCTTTACAGGGGAGTGGGGCACTGAAGCTTTCTTT,CASSFTGEWGTEAFF,TRBV5-4,few,TRBD1,TRBJ1-1
TGTGCCAGCAGTGAGTACGGGGTCGGATCACCCCTCCACTTT,CASSEYGVGSPLHF,TRBV2,.,.,TRBJ1-6
TGTGCCAGCTCACCAGGGCAGGGGCTTTCTAATTCACCCCTCCACTTT,CASSPGQGLSNSPLHF,TRBV18,.,.,TRBJ1-6
TGTGCCACCAGCCCCCAGGGGACAGCGAACACTGAAGCTTTCTTT,CATSPQGTANTEAFF,TRBV15,.,TRBD1,TRBJ1-1
TGTGCCAGCAGTTCCGGACCGGGAGGTGAGACCCAGTACTTC,CASSSGPGGETQYF,TRBV5-4,once,TRBD2,TRBJ2-5
TGTGCCAGCAGCTTAAGTGGGGGGAACACTGAAGCTTTCTTT,CASSLSGGNTEAFF,TRBV7-3,.,.,TRBJ1-1
TGTGCCAGCAGCTCTCGAGGCGGGGAGTGGTCTGAGCAGTTCTTC,CASSSRGGEWSEQFF,TRBV11-2,once,.,TRBJ2-1
TGTGCCAGCAGGCGGGCCGGGACAGGGGCCCTAGAGCAGTACTTC,CASRRAGTGALEQYF,TRBV11-2,.,TRBD1,TRBJ2-5
TGTGCCAGCAGCTTAGGTTTTGGACTAGCGGGATTCCGAACCACAGATACGCAGTATTTT,CASSLGFGLAGFRTTDTQYF,TRBV7-8,few,TRBD2,TRBJ2-3
TGTGCCTGGATGAGGGGTAGTAATTCACCCCTCCACTTT,CAWMRGSNSPLHF,TRBV30,few,.,TRBJ1-6
TGTGCCAGTAGTATACTAGCGGGGCACACCGGGGAGCTGTTTTTT,CASSILAGHTGELFF,TRBV19,.,TRBD2,TRBJ2-2
TGTGCCACTTCAAATAGCGTTTACGAGCAGTACTTC,CATSNSVYEQYF,TRBV6-5,.,.,TRBJ2-7
TGTGCCAGCAGTTTACCCCTCGGGAGGGCAGATGAGCAGTTCTTC,CASSLPLGRADEQFF,TRBV28,.,TRBD2,TRBJ2-1
TGTGCCAGCAGCCCAACTAGCGGGGGAGGATCAGATACGCAGTATTTT,CASSPTSGGGSDTQYF,TRBV7-9,.,TRBD2,TRBJ2-3
TGCGCCAGCAGGGACAGGGGGCCGAGCACTGAAGCTTTCTTT,CASRDRGPSTEAFF,TRBV10-2,.,TRBD1,TRBJ1-1
TGTGCCATCAGTGAGTTCGGGGATACGCAGTATTTT,CAISEFGDTQYF,TRBV10-3,.,.,TRBJ2-3
TGCGCCAGTATATTCTTGACTAGCTGTAACAATGAGCAGTTCTTC,CASIFLTSCNNEQFF,TRBV23-1,.,TRBD2,TRBJ2-1